This entry features one T cell receptor (beta chain) sequence. Its specificity is unknown. The sample belongs to a study of spatial heterogeneity in lung cancer. The CDR3 loop spans 15 amino acids. V gave up 0 bases and J gave up 1 base, with 9 bases separating them. Germline V lookup: CDR1 MDHEN, CDR2 SYDVKM. Findings and limits, study-wide: Blood carried ubiquitous expanded tumor TCRs more at resection than follow-up.

TCRdb re-analysed the 5' RACE reads in MiXCR, keeping a single row per CDR3 protein. This table holds roughly 39,000 distinct CDR3 sequences, 6.5% to 8.5% found once. Described time point: sample taken at primary tumor resection. This chain connects TRBV28 to TRBJ1-2; D ambiguous. The receptor's source is a male donor with early-stage non-small cell lung cancer. Sequences were derived from PBMCs, sampled at surgery. This chain's CDR3 is CASSLWQEINYGYTF. DNA for the CDR3: TGTGCCAGCAGTTTATGGCAGGAAATTAACTATGGCTACACCTTC.